What follows are 26 T cell receptor beta chains derived from one specimen sequenced in a study of T cell changes during pregnancy in multiple sclerosis. The assay was immunoSEQ multiplex PCR, and TCRdb's table has in-frame clones only and misses some. The sample comprises fewer than 60,000 clones, roughly 88% of which are singletons, and 1.3% rests with the top ten. The source was peripheral blood, collected in the second trimester of pregnancy. All receptors come from a female donor with multiple sclerosis, enrolled in a pregnancy study.

The chain joins TRBV30 to TRBJ1-5; 12 bases fit TRBD1. The ends lost 7 bases at V and 2 bases at J; junction bases unmatched: 12. The CDR3 contains 17 residues. Germline V gene data show CDR1 as GTSNPN and CDR2 as SVGIG (reference sequence). The DNA for the CDR3 is TGTGCCTACCACCGGGACAGGGGGCTGGACGGCAATCAGCCCCAGCATTTT. As protein: CAYHRDRGLDGNQPQHF.

V usage is TRBV7-3 and J usage is TRBJ2-3; 8 positions agree with TRBD1. Germline lookup yields CDR1 SGHTA and CDR2 FQGTGA. This CDR3 has 12 residues. V shed 4 bases and J 11 bases; nucleotides not matched to a gene: 5. The DNA of the CDR3 is TGTGCCAGCAGCTCGAACGGACAGGGGCAGTATTTT. This encodes CASSSNGQGQYF. Combining the CDR3 with reference TRBV7-3 and TRBJ2-3 gives the whole variable domain GAGVSQTPSNKVTEKGKYVELRCDPISGHTALYWYRQSLGQGPEFLIYFQGTGAADDSGLPNDRFFAVRPEGSVSTLKIQRTERGDSAVYLCASSSNGQGQYFGPGTRLTVL.

This chain uses TRBV5-1 with TRBJ1-3; D is unresolved. The CDR3 loop spans 13 amino acids. Trimming took off 0 bases at V and 4 bases at J, with 5 bases between the two ends. The V gene's germline CDR1 is SGHRS and CDR2 YFSETQ. The CDR3 loop is CASSLGRGNTIYF. CDR3 DNA: TGCGCCAGCAGCTTGGGGCGGGGAAACACCATATATTTT.

V is TRBV27 and J is TRBJ2-1, with 7 positions matching TRBD2. CDR1 and CDR2 (germline): MNHEY, SMNVEV (reference sequence). After removal of 4 bases from V and 2 bases from J, the junction contained 8 bases not matched to a gene. The CDR3 runs to 16 residues. CDR3 amino acids: CASSYQRGPPYNEQFF. In DNA, the CDR3 is TGTGCCAGCAGTTACCAGCGGGGACCCCCCTACAATGAGCAGTTCTTC.

The chain links TRBV28 to TRBJ1-1; weak D call: TRBD1 (5 bases). V was clipped by 7 bases and J by 7 bases, with 16 bases between them. Per the germline V gene, CDR1 is MDHEN and CDR2 is SYDVKM. CDR3 size: 13 residues. The CDR3 is CASNPGQQGEAFF. CDR3 nucleotide sequence: TGTGCCAGCAACCCTGGGCAGCAGGGTGAAGCTTTCTTT.

The rearrangement links TRBV6-4 to TRBJ2-2; perhaps TRBD2 as D (6 bases). V was pared by 4 bases and J by 7 bases, with 16 bases between. CDR3 size: 15 residues. Looked up from germline, CDR1 is MRHNA and CDR2 is SNTAGT. The CDR3 DNA sequence: TGTGCCAGCAGTGCCTCGCGGGGCCCGGTCGGGGAGCTGTTTTTT. This sequence encodes CASSASRGPVGELFF.

The chain links TRBV5-1 to TRBJ1-2, with D unresolved. The CDR3 spans 14 residues. Trimming removed 2 bases from V and 6 bases from J, with 14 bases in between. Germline lookup yields CDR1 SGHRS and CDR2 YFSETQ. The CDR3 region has the DNA TGCGCCAGCAGCTTTTATGGGCGTGACGATGGCTACACCTTC. This sequence encodes CASSFYGRDDGYTF.

V is TRBV5-1 and J is TRBJ1-1; possibly TRBD1 for D (6 bases). CDR1 and CDR2 (germline): SGHRS, YFSETQ. V lost 3 bases and J 8 bases, leaving 17 bases between the germline ends. This CDR3 comprises 14 residues. CDR3 coding DNA: TGCGCCAGCAGCTCCCGGGGGGACACGACGGAAGCTTTCTTT. Translating it yields CASSSRGDTTEAFF.

This clone was seen a few times. The gene calls are TRBV30 and TRBJ1-6; a possible D gene is TRBD1 (5 bases). Trimming removed 6 bases from V and 10 bases from J, with 19 bases in between. CDR1 and CDR2 (germline): GTSNPN, SVGIG (reference sequence). CDR3 size: 14 residues. The CDR3 loop is CACTTIRGTSPLHF. The CDR3 bases are TGTGCCTGCACGACGATTCGGGGGACCTCACCCCTCCACTTT.

V gene TRBV5-1 combines with J gene TRBJ2-1; 8 nucleotides align to TRBD1. CDR1 and CDR2 (germline): SGHRS, YFSETQ. This CDR3 is 14 amino acids long. V lost 2 bases and J lost 5; bases outside the gene matches: 3. The CDR3 protein is CASSLQTGDNEQFF. CDR3 bases: TGCGCCAGCAGCTTACAGACAGGGGACAATGAGCAGTTCTTC.

This clone appeared a single time. The chain recombines TRBV28 with TRBJ1-6; D unresolved. The V gene's germline CDR1 is MDHEN and CDR2 SYDVKM. This CDR3 spans 12 amino acids. Trimming pared 7 bases from V and 3 bases from J, leaving 4 bases between. The CDR3 nucleotides are TGTGCCAGCACCAACTATAATTCACCCCTCCACTTT. Encoded protein: CASTNYNSPLHF.

The chain couples TRBV30 to TRBJ2-1; TRBD2 agrees at 8 bases. The CDR3 length is 17 residues. Germline V gives CDR1 GTSNPN, CDR2 SVGIG (reference sequence). V lost 1 base to trimming and J lost 6 bases; unmatched junction nucleotides: 14. The CDR3 is CAWSDSLGGGLPNEQFF. The CDR3 DNA reads as TGTGCCTGGAGTGACTCTCTGGGCGGGGGGTTACCCAATGAGCAGTTCTTC. The full variable domain, rest sourced from reference TRBV30 and TRBJ2-1, is SQTIHQWPATLVQPVGSPLSLECTVEGTSNPNLYWYRQAAGRGLQLLFYSVGIGQISSEVPQNLSASRPQDRQFILSSKKLLLSDSGFYLCAWSDSLGGGLPNEQFFGPGTRLTVL.

The CDR3 spells CASSESYVGPDTQYF. As DNA, the CDR3 is TGCGCCAGCAGTGAGTCGTACGTGGGGCCGGATACGCAGTATTTT. The rearrangement uses TRBV10-1 and TRBJ2-3, with D perhaps TRBD1 (5 bases). Germline V CDR1 and CDR2: WNHNN, SYGVQD (reference sequence). This CDR3 is built from 15 residues. V was shortened by 0 bases and J by 6 bases, with 13 bases between the two germline ends.

The chain links TRBV14 to TRBJ2-5; weak D call: TRBD1 (5 bases). V was cut by 4 bases and J by 3 bases, with 9 bases left in between. The CDR3 runs to 13 residues. Germline CDR1 and CDR2: SGHDN and FVKESK. The CDR3 loop is CASSRGAEETQYF. The CDR3, as DNA: TGTGCCAGCAGCCGTGGGGCCGAAGAGACCCAGTACTTC.

The chain links TRBV7-2 to TRBJ2-7; TRBD1 matches 9 bases. This CDR3 is 15 amino acids long. The J segment lost 1 base and the V segment lost 4 bases, leaving 5 bases of the junction unmatched. Per the germline V gene, CDR1 is SGHTA and CDR2 is FQGNSA. The CDR3 DNA follows: TGTGCCAGCAGCTCGGCGGGACAGGGTTCCTACGAGCAGTACTTC. Amino acid sequence: CASSSAGQGSYEQYF.

V gene TRBV18 combines with J gene TRBJ2-1, with 7 bases aligning to TRBD1. Germline loops: CDR1 KGHSH, CDR2 LQKENI. This CDR3 is 13 amino acids long. The V and J ends lost 5 bases and 7 bases, in that order; junction bases with no gene match: 5. The CDR3 region is CASSLGQPNEQFF. The DNA for the CDR3 is TGTGCCAGCTCATTGGGACAGCCAAATGAGCAGTTCTTC. The full variable domain, its missing parts supplied by reference TRBV18 and TRBJ2-1, is NAGVMQNPRHLVRRRGQEARLRCSPMKGHSHVYWYRQLPEEGLKFMVYLQKENIIDESGMPKERFSAEFPKEGPSILRIQQVVRGDSAAYFCASSLGQPNEQFFGPGTRLTVL.

The rearrangement joins TRBV5-1 to TRBJ2-2; a weak D match, TRBD2 (7 bases). Germline V CDR1 and CDR2: SGHRS, YFSETQ. The V end lost 1 base, the J end lost 5 bases, and 12 bases lay between the germline ends. CDR3 length equals 15 residues. CDR3 amino acids: CASSLYEGGTGELFF. The CDR3 DNA reads as TGCGCCAGCAGCTTGTATGAGGGGGGGACCGGGGAGCTGTTTTTT.

The count of this clone is one. J is TRBJ1-1 and V is TRBV6-4, with D possibly being TRBD1 (5 bases). The germline gives CDR1 MRHNA, CDR2 SNTAGT. This CDR3 has 15 amino acids. Trimming removed 10 bases from V and 1 base from J, with 19 bases in between. CDR3 in DNA: TGTGCCACCCTTGGGGGGACGGAAAAGAACACTGAAGCTTTCTTT. Its protein is CATLGGTEKNTEAFF.

V and J are TRBV2 and TRBJ2-2; TRBD2 agrees at 13 bases. V gave up 7 bases and J gave up 5 bases; unmatched junction bases: 4. This CDR3 region has 15 residues. Germline loops: CDR1 SNHLY, CDR2 FYNNEI. CDR3 sequence: CASTGTSGVTGELFF. As DNA, the CDR3 is TGTGCCAGCACCGGGACTAGCGGGGTTACCGGGGAGCTGTTTTTT.

The chain combines TRBV30 with TRBJ2-5, with 9 nucleotides matching TRBD2. Losses at the gene ends were 2 bases for V and 5 bases for J; bases not matched to a gene: 9. The CDR3 runs 15 residues. The germline gives CDR1 GTSNPN, CDR2 SVGIG (reference sequence). The CDR3: CAWSQGLAGIETQYF. The DNA for the CDR3 is TGTGCCTGGAGTCAGGGGCTAGCGGGGATCGAGACCCAGTACTTC.

The chain recombines TRBV6-5 with TRBJ1-5; D is perhaps TRBD1 (5 bases). This CDR3 is built from 12 residues. Germline CDR1 reads MNHEY; CDR2 reads SVGAGI. V shed 6 bases and J shed 7 bases, with 10 bases lying between them. As DNA, the CDR3 is TGTGCCAGCAGGGGGGAGGGGCAGCCCCAGCATTTT. Its protein is CASRGEGQPQHF.

The chain recombines TRBV19 with TRBJ2-1; D might be TRBD1 (6 bases). Trimming pared 0 bases from V and 7 bases from J, leaving 19 bases between. This CDR3 spans 17 amino acids. Germline CDR1 and CDR2: LNHDA and SQIVND (reference sequence). CDR3 sequence (DNA): TGTGCCAGTAGTATAGATACTGGATGGGGGCTAAAGAATGAGCAGTTCTTC. Translating gives CASSIDTGWGLKNEQFF. Together with reference TRBV19 and TRBJ2-1, the CDR3 gives the full variable domain: DGGITQSPKYLFRKEGQNVTLSCEQNLNHDAMYWYRQDPGQGLRLIYYSQIVNDFQKGDIAEGYSVSREKKESFPLTVTSAQKNPTAFYLCASSIDTGWGLKNEQFFGPGTRLTVL.

V is TRBV4-3 and J is TRBJ2-3; D possibly corresponds to TRBD2 (6 bases). CDR1 and CDR2 from the germline V gene are LGHNA and YSLEER. This CDR3 is 16 amino acids long. V lost 1 base and J 2 bases, leaving 13 bases between the germline ends. CDR3 loop: CASSQGVGGNTDTQYF. In DNA, the CDR3 is TGCGCCAGCAGCCAAGGGGTCGGAGGGAACACAGATACGCAGTATTTT.

CDR3 amino acids: CASRSGTSAQHF. The CDR3, as DNA: TGTGCCAGCAGATCAGGGACAAGTGCCCAGCATTTT. The chain employs TRBV6-1 and TRBJ1-5, with D perhaps TRBD1 (6 bases). With 6 bases removed from V and 11 bases from J, the gap between germline ends came to 14 bases. The CDR3 loop spans 12 amino acids. Germline V gives CDR1 MNHNS, CDR2 SASEGT.

The V call is TRBV7-9, the J call TRBJ2-3; D uncertain. The CDR3 loop spans 16 amino acids. CDR1 and CDR2 (germline): SEHNR, FQNEAQ (reference sequence). V was trimmed by 1 base and J by 1 base, leaving 12 bases between them. CDR3 in DNA: TGTGCCAGCAGCTTAGAGTCGGGTCTCGGCACAGATACGCAGTATTTT. Amino acids: CASSLESGLGTDTQYF.

The V call is TRBV2, the J call TRBJ2-4; 8 bases are a match to TRBD1. In germline, CDR1 is SNHLY, CDR2 FYNNEI. V lost 3 bases, J lost 8 bases, and 15 bases stayed unmatched. CDR3 length equals 17 residues. In DNA form, the CDR3 reads TGTGCCAGCAGTGAGGGGAGACCCGGACAGGGAAGGTACATTCAGTACTTC. Amino acids: CASSEGRPGQGRYIQYF. Complete variable domain (other parts from reference TRBV2 and TRBJ2-4): EPEVTQTPSHQVTQMGQEVILRCVPISNHLYFYWYRQILGQKVEFLVSFYNNEISEKSEIFDDQFSVERPDGSNFTLKIRSTKLEDSAMYFCASSEGRPGQGRYIQYFGAGTRLSVL.